The clone carrying this TCR beta chain was found once. The data are from a study of T cell changes during pregnancy in multiple sclerosis. The CDR3 has 14 residues. Germline assignment: CDR1 SGHTA and CDR2 FQGTGA. J gave up 4 bases and V 6 bases, and 3 bases lay outside the gene matches. Sequencing was performed with immunoSEQ multiplex PCR; in TCRdb, only in-frame clones are kept and a portion is missing. Among approximately 97,000 clones listed, 91% were seen once. The starting material was peripheral blood, obtained after pregnancy. This receptor was taken from a female donor in good health, enrolled as a control in a pregnancy study. The rearrangement joins TRBV7-3 to TRBJ2-3, with 11 bases that match TRBD2. CDR3 sequence (DNA): TGTGCCAGCAGTACGGGACTAGCGGCAGATACGCAGTATTTT. It specifies CASSTGLAADTQYF.